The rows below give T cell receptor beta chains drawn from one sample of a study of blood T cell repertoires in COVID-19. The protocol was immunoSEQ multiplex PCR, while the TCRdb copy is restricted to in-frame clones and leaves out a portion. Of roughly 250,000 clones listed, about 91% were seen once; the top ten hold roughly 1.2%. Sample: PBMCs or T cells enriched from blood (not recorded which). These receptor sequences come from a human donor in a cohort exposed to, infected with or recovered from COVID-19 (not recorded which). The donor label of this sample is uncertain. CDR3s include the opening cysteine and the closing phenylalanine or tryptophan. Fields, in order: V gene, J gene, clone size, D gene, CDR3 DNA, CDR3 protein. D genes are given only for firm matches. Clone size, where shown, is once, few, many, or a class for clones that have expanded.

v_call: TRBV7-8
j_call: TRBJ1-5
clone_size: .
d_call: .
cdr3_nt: TGTGCCAGCAGCGGACGTCAGGGGAATAGCAATCAGCCCCAGCATTTT
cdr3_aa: CASSGRQGNSNQPQHF

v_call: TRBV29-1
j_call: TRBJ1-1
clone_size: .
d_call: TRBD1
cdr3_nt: TGCAGCGGGGACAGGGGAGGAAAGGGCACTGAAGCTTTCTTT
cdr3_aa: CSGDRGGKGTEAFF

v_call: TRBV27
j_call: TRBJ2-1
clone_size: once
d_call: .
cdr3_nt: TGTGCCAGCAGCTGGCTCGGGGAGCAGTTCTTC
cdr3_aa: CASSWLGEQFF

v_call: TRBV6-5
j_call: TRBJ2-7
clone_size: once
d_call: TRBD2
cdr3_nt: TGTGCCAGCAGTTCCGGGACTAGCGGGGCCTACGAGCAGTACTTC
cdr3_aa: CASSSGTSGAYEQYF

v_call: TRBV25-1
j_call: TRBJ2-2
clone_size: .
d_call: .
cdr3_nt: TGTGCCAGCAACCCAGGGGTAGGCGGGGAGCTGTTTTTT
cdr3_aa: CASNPGVGGELFF

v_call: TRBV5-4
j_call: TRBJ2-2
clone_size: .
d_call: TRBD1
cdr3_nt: TGTGCCAGCAGCTTGGAGACAGGGATGAACACCGGGGAGCTGTTTTTT
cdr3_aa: CASSLETGMNTGELFF

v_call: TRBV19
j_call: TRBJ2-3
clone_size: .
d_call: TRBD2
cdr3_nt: TGTGCCAGCCGACTAGCGGGGGGACCCATGGGGGATACGCAGTATTTT
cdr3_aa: CASRLAGGPMGDTQYF

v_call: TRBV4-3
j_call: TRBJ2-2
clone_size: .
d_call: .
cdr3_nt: TGCGCCAGCAGCCAAAGCCAGGATTACACCGGGGAGCTGTTTTTT
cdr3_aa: CASSQSQDYTGELFF

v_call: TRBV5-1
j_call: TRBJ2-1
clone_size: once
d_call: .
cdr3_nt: TGCGCCAGCAGCTCGGACTATTTCGGGGAGCAGTTCTTC
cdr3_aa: CASSSDYFGEQFF

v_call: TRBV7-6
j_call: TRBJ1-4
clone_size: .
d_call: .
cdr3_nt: TGTGCCAGCAGCCTAAACGGTGAAAAACTGTTTTTT
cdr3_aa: CASSLNGEKLFF

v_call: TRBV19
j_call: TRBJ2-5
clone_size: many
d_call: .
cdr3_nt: TGTGCCAGTAGTACGGACACGACCAGAGCGACCCAGTACTTC
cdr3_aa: CASSTDTTRATQYF

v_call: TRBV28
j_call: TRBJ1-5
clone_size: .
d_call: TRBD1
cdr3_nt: TGTGCCAGCAGTTTGGCAGGGAAGGGGGCTGGGCAGCCCCAGCATTTT
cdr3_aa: CASSLAGKGAGQPQHF

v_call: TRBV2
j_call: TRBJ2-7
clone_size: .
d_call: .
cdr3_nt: TGTGCCAGCAGAGCCGGGACTCTATACGTCTACGAGCAGTACTTC
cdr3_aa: CASRAGTLYVYEQYF

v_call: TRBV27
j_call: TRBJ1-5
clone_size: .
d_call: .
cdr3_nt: TGTGCCAGCAGTCTATGGGGGGACAATCAGCCCCAGCATTTT
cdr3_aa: CASSLWGDNQPQHF

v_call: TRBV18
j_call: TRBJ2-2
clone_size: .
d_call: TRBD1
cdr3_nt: TGTGCCAGCTCACCTCTGGACAGGGAATTGACCGGGGAGCTGTTTTTT
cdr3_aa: CASSPLDRELTGELFF

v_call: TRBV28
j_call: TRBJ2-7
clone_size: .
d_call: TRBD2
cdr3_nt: TGTGCCAGCAGTTCTCGACTAGCGGGGGCCCCTAGAGAGCAGTACTTC
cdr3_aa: CASSSRLAGAPREQYF

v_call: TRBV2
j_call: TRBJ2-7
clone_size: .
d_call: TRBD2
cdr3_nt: TGTGCCAGCAGTGGGGGACTAGCGGCTTCCTACGAGCAGTACTTC
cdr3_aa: CASSGGLAASYEQYF

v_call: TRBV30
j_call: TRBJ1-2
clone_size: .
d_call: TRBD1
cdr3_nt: TGTGCCTGGAGACCCCGGGACAGGGGGCGAATAGGCTACACCTTC
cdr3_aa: CAWRPRDRGRIGYTF

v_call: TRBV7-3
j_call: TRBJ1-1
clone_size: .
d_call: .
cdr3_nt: TGTGCCAGCAGCCCCATGGCCATGAACACTGAAGCTTTCTTT
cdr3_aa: CASSPMAMNTEAFF

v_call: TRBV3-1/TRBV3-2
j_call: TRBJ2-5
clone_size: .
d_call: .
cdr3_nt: TGTGCCAGCAGCCTAGCGGAGCAAGAGACCCAGTACTTC
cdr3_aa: CASSLAEQETQYF

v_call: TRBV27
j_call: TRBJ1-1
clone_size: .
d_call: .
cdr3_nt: TGTGCCAGCACTCCCCGCGGAGGGGCTGAAGCTTTCTTT
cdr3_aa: CASTPRGGAEAFF

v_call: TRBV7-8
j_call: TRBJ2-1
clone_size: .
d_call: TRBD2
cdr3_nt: TGTGCCAGCAGCTTACTTAGCGGGGGGGCCGGTACTGAGCAGTTCTTC
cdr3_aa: CASSLLSGGAGTEQFF

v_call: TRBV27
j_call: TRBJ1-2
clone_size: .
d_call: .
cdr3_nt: TGTGCCAGCAGCCCTGAAGGACGGGGGGGCTACACCTTC
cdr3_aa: CASSPEGRGGYTF

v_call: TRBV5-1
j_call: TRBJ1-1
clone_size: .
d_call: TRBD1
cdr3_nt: TGCGCCAGCAGCTTGCAGGGGGGTTTGGTCACTGAAGCTTTCTTT
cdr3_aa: CASSLQGGLVTEAFF

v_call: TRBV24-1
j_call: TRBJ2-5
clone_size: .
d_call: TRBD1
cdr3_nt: TGTGCCACCAGTGATGCAGGACAGGGAGGGACCCAGTACTTC
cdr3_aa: CATSDAGQGGTQYF

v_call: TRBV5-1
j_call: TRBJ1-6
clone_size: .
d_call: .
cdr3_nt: TGCGCCAGCAGCTTGACAGGGCCACAGAATTCACCCCTCCACTTT
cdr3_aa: CASSLTGPQNSPLHF

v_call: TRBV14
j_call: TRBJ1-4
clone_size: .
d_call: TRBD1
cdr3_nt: TGTGCCAGCAGCCGGGGGCAGGGACAGGGAAGTGAAAAACTGTTTTTT
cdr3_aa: CASSRGQGQGSEKLFF

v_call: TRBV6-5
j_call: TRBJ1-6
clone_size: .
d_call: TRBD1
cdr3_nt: TGTGCCGTGAAGGACAGGGGAGGGCCACCCCTCCACTTT
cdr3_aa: CAVKDRGGPPLHF